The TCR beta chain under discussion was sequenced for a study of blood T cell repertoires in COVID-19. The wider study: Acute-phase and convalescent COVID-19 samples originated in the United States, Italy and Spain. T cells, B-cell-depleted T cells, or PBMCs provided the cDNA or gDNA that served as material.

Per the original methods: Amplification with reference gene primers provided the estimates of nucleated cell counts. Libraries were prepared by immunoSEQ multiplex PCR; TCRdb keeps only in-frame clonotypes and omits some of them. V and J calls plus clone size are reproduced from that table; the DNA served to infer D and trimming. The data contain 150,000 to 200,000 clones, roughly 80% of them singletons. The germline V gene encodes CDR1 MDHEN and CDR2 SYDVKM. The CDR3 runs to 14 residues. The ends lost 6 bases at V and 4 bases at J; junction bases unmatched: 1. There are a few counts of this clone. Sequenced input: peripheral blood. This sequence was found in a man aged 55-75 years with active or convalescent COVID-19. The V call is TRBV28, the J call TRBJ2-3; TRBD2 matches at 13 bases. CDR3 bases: TGTGCCAGCAGGGGACTAGCGGGACCAGATACGCAGTATTTT. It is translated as CASRGLAGPDTQYF.